A single sample is the source of the 15 T cell receptor beta chains below, sequenced in a study of T cell responses to AZD1222 COVID-19 vaccine. Here immunoSEQ multiplex PCR was the method, and the copy in TCRdb shows in-frame clones only, minus some. The sample contains about 67,000 clones, 83% of which appear only once. The specimen was peripheral blood, collected 28 days after the second AZD1222 dose. These receptors were taken from an adult who received the AZD1222 COVID-19 vaccine.

This chain links TRBV7-9 with TRBJ2-7, with a possible D match to TRBD2 (5 bases). This CDR3 has 14 amino acids. The V end was cut by 1 base, the J end by 1 base, with 8 bases between. CDR1 SEHNR and CDR2 FQNEAQ come from the germline V gene (reference sequence). CDR3 amino acids: CASSLGRTSYEQYF. In DNA, the CDR3 is TGTGCCAGCAGCTTAGGTCGGACTTCCTACGAGCAGTACTTC.

The chain has TRBV27 and TRBJ2-1; 12 bases match TRBD2. The CDR3 has 17 amino acids. The V and J ends lost 8 bases and 4 bases, in that order; junction bases with no gene match: 12. Germline V lookup: CDR1 MNHEY, CDR2 SMNVEV (reference sequence). CDR3 in amino acids: CASGLLAGGPGYNEQFF. The CDR3 region has the DNA TGTGCCAGCGGCCTACTAGCGGGGGGACCCGGTTACAATGAGCAGTTCTTC.

The chain uses TRBV19 and TRBJ1-6, with TRBD1 as a possible D gene (5 bases). Germline loops: CDR1 LNHDA, CDR2 SQIVND (reference sequence). The V end was cut by 5 bases, the J end by 10 bases, with 18 bases between. CDR3 length: 15 residues. In DNA form, the CDR3 reads TGTGCCAGTAGTTGGGGCCAAGGGCGGCACTCACCCCTCCACTTT. Residues: CASSWGQGRHSPLHF.

The chain combines TRBV29-1 with TRBJ1-1; D remains ambiguous. V lost 6 bases and J lost 1, with 6 bases in between. CDR1 and CDR2 from the germline V gene are SQVTM and ANQGSEA. The length of the CDR3 is 11 residues. The CDR3 region is CSVDKNTEAFF. DNA of the CDR3: TGCAGCGTAGACAAGAACACTGAAGCTTTCTTT. The whole variable domain, filled in from reference TRBV29-1 and TRBJ1-1, reads SAVISQKPSRDICQRGTSLTIQCQVDSQVTMMFWYRQQPGQSLTLIATANQGSEATYESGFVIDKFPISRPNLTFSTLTVSNMSPEDSSIYLCSVDKNTEAFFGQGTRLTVV.

This chain uses TRBV14 with TRBJ2-1; 9 nucleotides agree with TRBD2. V was clipped by 7 bases and J by 9 bases; unmatched bases: 7. The CDR3 contains 13 residues. CDR1 is SGHDN, CDR2 FVKESK, per germline. The CDR3 nucleotides read TGTGCCAGCACCAGGACTAGCGTCGGTGAGCAGTTCTTC. The encoded protein is CASTRTSVGEQFF.

The chain links TRBV29-1 to TRBJ1-1, with D hard to call. The CDR3 extends over 11 amino acids. The V gene's germline CDR1 is SQVTM and CDR2 ANQGSEA. The V and J ends lost 5 bases and 1 base respectively, with 5 bases between them. The CDR3 is CSVFWNTEAFF. CDR3 DNA: TGCAGCGTTTTCTGGAACACTGAAGCTTTCTTT.

By frequency in the sample, this clone is medium-sized. The rearrangement uses TRBV6-1 and TRBJ1-2; maybe TRBD1 (5 bases). In germline, CDR1 is MNHNS, CDR2 SASEGT. Trimming removed 2 bases at V and 4 bases at J, with 11 bases between. The CDR3 loop spans 14 amino acids. The CDR3 protein is CASSEWGGGYGYTF. The CDR3 bases are TGTGCCAGCAGTGAATGGGGGGGAGGCTATGGCTACACCTTC.

This chain links TRBV2 with TRBJ2-5; 8 bases agree with TRBD1. V dropped 6 bases and J dropped 5; count of bases not matched to a gene: 5. Germline lookup yields CDR1 SNHLY and CDR2 FYNNEI. The CDR3 is 13 amino acids. CDR3 nucleotide sequence: TGTGCCAGCAGGACAGGGGCCCCTGAGACCCAGTACTTC. Amino acid sequence: CASRTGAPETQYF.

V gene TRBV5-6 combines with J gene TRBJ1-4; no clear D gene. Germline loops: CDR1 SGHDT, CDR2 YYEEEE. V lost 1 base to trimming and J lost 7 bases, with 5 bases between them. The length of the CDR3 is 12 residues. CDR3 sequence: CASSLLSEKLFF. CDR3 DNA sequence: TGTGCCAGCAGCTTGCTCAGTGAAAAACTGTTTTTT.

The chain recombines TRBV28 with TRBJ1-1, with D hard to call. Per germline, CDR1 MDHEN and CDR2 SYDVKM. This CDR3 is built from 12 residues. With 6 bases removed from V and 8 bases from J, the gap between germline ends came to 13 bases. For the CDR3, the DNA is TGTGCCAGCAGCCCCCTCGCGGCGGAAGCTTTCTTT. Its translation: CASSPLAAEAFF.

The V gene is TRBV11-3, the J gene TRBJ1-4; D gene uncertain. Germline-derived CDR1 and CDR2 are SGHNT and YENEEA. Trimming pared 0 bases from V and 5 bases from J, leaving 28 bases between. This CDR3 spans 21 amino acids. CDR3 sequence reads: CASSLDLSWGSTLQKNEKLFF. CDR3 DNA sequence: TGTGCCAGCAGCTTAGATCTATCGTGGGGTAGCACTCTCCAAAAAAATGAAAAACTGTTTTTT.

The rearrangement uses TRBV29-1 and TRBJ2-4; 7 nucleotides match TRBD2. Germline V gene sequence: CDR1 SQVTM, CDR2 ANQGSEA. V shed 3 bases and J 0 bases; nucleotides not matched to a gene: 5. This CDR3 contains 15 residues. CDR3 sequence (DNA): TGCAGCGTTGAGGCGGGGGACTTAGCCAAAAACATTCAGTACTTC. It yields the protein CSVEAGDLAKNIQYF.

This clone was picked up one time. This rearrangement joins TRBV5-1 to TRBJ2-3; 9 nucleotides line up with TRBD2. Trimming took 0 bases from V and 6 from J; bases not matched to a gene: 5. CDR3 length: 15 amino acids. Germline CDR1 and CDR2: SGHRS and YFSETQ. This CDR3 is CASSLEASGVDTQYF. The CDR3, as DNA: TGCGCCAGCAGCTTGGAGGCTAGCGGGGTTGATACGCAGTATTTT.

This sequence joins TRBV5-1 and TRBJ2-6; 7 bases line up with TRBD1. The CDR3 runs to 19 residues. Per germline, CDR1 SGHRS and CDR2 YFSETQ. The trim removed 5 bases at V and 0 bases at J, leaving 14 bases unmatched. The CDR3 loop is CASRLTGTDYHSGANVLTF. The CDR3 DNA sequence: TGCGCCAGCAGATTGACCGGGACAGACTATCACTCTGGGGCCAACGTCCTGACTTTC.

This clone was found once. V usage is TRBV7-2 and J usage is TRBJ1-1; D remains ambiguous. The CDR3 has 13 residues. Trimming left V 1 base short and J 2 bases short, with 5 bases between. CDR1 is SGHTA and CDR2 is FQGNSA in the germline V gene. The CDR3: CASSLVINTEAFF. In nucleotides, the CDR3 is TGTGCCAGCAGCTTAGTGATAAACACTGAAGCTTTCTTT.